These T cell receptor beta chains were read from a single sample in a study of T cell changes during pregnancy in multiple sclerosis. Profiled with immunoSEQ multiplex PCR; TCRdb holds only in-frame clones, not every one. Of about 120,000 clones in the sample, about 94% were seen once. The sequenced sample was peripheral blood, obtained before pregnancy. All receptors derive from a female donor with multiple sclerosis, enrolled in a pregnancy study. The CDR3 runs from the conserved cysteine through the conserved F or W. A D gene is named only where the DNA matches it firmly. Clone size is not always given. Where it is, it says once, few, many or a class for expanded clones.

V gene	J gene	D gene	clone size	CDR3 protein	CDR3 DNA
TRBV6-6	TRBJ2-6	TRBD1	-	CASNTGAGANVLTF	TGTGCCAGCAATACAGGGGCTGGGGCCAACGTCCTGACTTTC
TRBV7-3	TRBJ1-2	TRBD1	-	CASSLLARQGGDGYTF	TGTGCCAGCAGCTTATTAGCCCGACAGGGTGGGGATGGCTACACCTTC
TRBV6-5	TRBJ1-5	TRBD1	few	CASQIGGHSNQPQHF	TGTGCCAGCCAGATAGGGGGCCATAGCAATCAGCCCCAGCATTTT
TRBV15	TRBJ1-2	-	once	CATSSGVRDGYTF	TGTGCCACCAGCTCCGGCGTCAGGGATGGCTACACCTTC
TRBV27	TRBJ1-1	-	few	CASIGGNTEAFF	TGTGCCAGCATCGGGGGGAACACTGAAGCTTTCTTT
TRBV6-5	TRBJ1-2	TRBD1	-	CASRTGENYGYTF	TGTGCCAGCAGGACAGGGGAGAACTATGGCTACACCTTC
TRBV15	TRBJ2-1	-	-	CATSRGSYNEQFF	TGTGCCACCAGTAGGGGCTCCTACAATGAGCAGTTCTTC
TRBV7-2	TRBJ2-1	-	-	CASSSAGRYNEQFF	TGTGCCAGCAGCTCTGCGGGGCGATACAATGAGCAGTTCTTC
TRBV2	TRBJ2-7	TRBD1	-	CASSADRGRREQYF	TGTGCCAGCAGTGCAGACAGGGGGCGTAGAGAGCAGTACTTC
TRBV13	TRBJ2-2	TRBD2	-	CASSYLAGGGTGELFF	TGTGCCAGCAGCTACTTAGCGGGGGGTGGAACCGGGGAGCTGTTTTTT